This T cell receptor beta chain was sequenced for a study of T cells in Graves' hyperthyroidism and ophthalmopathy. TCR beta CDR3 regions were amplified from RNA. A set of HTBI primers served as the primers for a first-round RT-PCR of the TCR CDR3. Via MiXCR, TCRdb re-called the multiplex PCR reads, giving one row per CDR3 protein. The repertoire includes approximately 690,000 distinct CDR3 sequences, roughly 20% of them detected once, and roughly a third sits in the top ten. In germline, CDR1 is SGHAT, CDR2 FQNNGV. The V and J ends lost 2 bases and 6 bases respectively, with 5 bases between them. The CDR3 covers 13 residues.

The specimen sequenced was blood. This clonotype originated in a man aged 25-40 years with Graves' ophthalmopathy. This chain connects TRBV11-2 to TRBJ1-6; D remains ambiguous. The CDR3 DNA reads TGTGCCAGCAGCTTAATTGGTAATTCACCCCTCCACTTT. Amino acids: CASSLIGNSPLHF.